This T cell receptor beta chain was documented in a study of blood T cell repertoires in COVID-19. Study-level information: In each case, the material was cDNA or gDNA derived from T cells, B-cell-depleted T cells, or PBMCs.

The age range of participants was about 18 to 90 years, with residence in about two dozen US areas. Each participant's cohort was designated according to participant-reported clinical history. Original analysis: Reference gene primer amplification gave estimated nucleated cell counts. Assay used: immunoSEQ multiplex PCR; TCRdb lists only in-frame clones, some missing. That table gives V, J and clone size, and the DNA gave D and trimming. The sample has 250,000 or so clones, 85% to 90% seen once; the top ten hold over 4%. The ends lost 7 bases at V and 4 bases at J; junction bases unmatched: 12. Germline CDR1 is LNHDA and CDR2 is SQIVND (reference sequence). This CDR3 has 15 amino acids.

J is TRBJ1-1 and V is TRBV19; 7 nucleotides line up with TRBD1. The sequencing sample was made of PBMCs or T cells enriched from blood (not recorded which). The TCR was taken from a woman in her twenties or thirties with acute COVID-19. CDR3 sequence reads: CASTKGGGQSTEAFF. The CDR3 bases are TGTGCCAGTACCAAAGGAGGGGGACAGTCCACTGAAGCTTTCTTT.